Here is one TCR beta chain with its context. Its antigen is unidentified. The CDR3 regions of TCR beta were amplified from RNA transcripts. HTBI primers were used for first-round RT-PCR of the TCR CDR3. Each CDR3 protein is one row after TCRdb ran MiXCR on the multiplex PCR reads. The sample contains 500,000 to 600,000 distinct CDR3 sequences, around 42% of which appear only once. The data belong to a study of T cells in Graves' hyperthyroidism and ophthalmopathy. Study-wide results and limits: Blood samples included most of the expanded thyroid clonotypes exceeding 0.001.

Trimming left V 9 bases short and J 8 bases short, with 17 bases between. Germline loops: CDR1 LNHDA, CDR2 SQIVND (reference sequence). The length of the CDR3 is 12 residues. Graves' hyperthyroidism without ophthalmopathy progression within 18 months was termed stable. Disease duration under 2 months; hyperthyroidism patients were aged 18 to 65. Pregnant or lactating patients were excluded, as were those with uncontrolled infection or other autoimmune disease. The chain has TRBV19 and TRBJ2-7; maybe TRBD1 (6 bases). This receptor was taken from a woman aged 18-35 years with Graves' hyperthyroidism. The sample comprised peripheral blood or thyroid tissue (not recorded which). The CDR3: CASSLTGGKQYF. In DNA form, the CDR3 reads TGTGCCAGCAGCCTGACAGGTGGCAAGCAGTACTTC.